This TCR beta chain was identified in a study of T cell clonotyping in hematopoietic cell transplantation (dated by TCRdb to about 2021). Background for the entire study: Pretransplant samples from recipients were collected after cytoreduction. A total of over 130 blood samples were gathered in the study from roughly 40 consecutive transplant recipients along with their related donors. Recruitment of patients ran from September 2015 to early 2017, and follow-up continued until late 2020 or until death.

Summary of the overall study and its limitations: A decrease in recipient TCR diversity was observed after transplant, and a progressive increase in pathologically expanded clonotypes was seen from day 30 to day 180. Just a small fraction of recipient repertoires overlapped with donor repertoires, and more than 97% appeared de novo at the given depth. Broader posttransplant TCR repertoire diversity was predicted by donor and pretransplant recipient Inverse Simpson Index values. The sample size was limited, and CD4 and CD8 repertoire contributions could not be separated because cells were not sorted.

The time point label for this specimen denotes: recipient sample about 28 days before transplant, after cytoreduction. Blood from recipients was drawn roughly 28 days before transplant, then again at days 30, 100 and 180 after transplant. Nuclei Lysis Solution was used to extract genomic DNA from fresh or cryopreserved unfractionated peripheral blood mononuclear cells. With the immunoSEQ assay, which is a bias-controlled multiplex PCR relying on V- and J-specific primers, TCR beta CDR3 regions were amplified from genomic DNA. In a second PCR step, a proprietary barcode and Illumina adapter sequences were attached to the CDR3 amplicons. An Illumina MiSeq instrument was used to sequence the CDR3 libraries. The published analysis was carried out like this. Export and quality control were performed with immunoSEQ Analyzer 3.0, and downstream analyses were performed with R Bioconductor and Immunarch. Only productive rearrangements in the normalized downsampled data set were used to calculate repertoire metrics. In the normalized cohort, a clonotype counted as pathologically expanded if the clonotype was larger than 5 templates. The Inverse Simpson Index served as the measure of repertoire diversity. CMV-specificity analyses were carried out on the non-normalized data set to capture all clonotypes. Not all clones reach the TCRdb copy of this immuneACCESS table, which keeps in-frame sequences only. Checked studies attribute under half of the gap to unresolved V genes and leave the rest unexplained. The D gene and trimming were derived from the DNA, and the V and J assignments and clone size from that table. For this sample the table gives some 45,000 clones, of which roughly four fifths were detected only once. The biggest ten clones account for 5% to 6.5% of the sample.

Trimmed from V: 2 bases; trimmed from J: 0 bases; junction bases lacking a gene match: 9. Via the germline V gene, CDR1 is SGHTA and CDR2 FQGNSA. The CDR3, cysteine through phenylalanine, is 19 amino acids long. Only the CDR3 part of the read is kept: 57 bases, read in frame from the first base. Comment on this clone: The antigen it binds to is not known. The record has no base qualities; no much larger clone is one base away.

The receptor was isolated from a man aged 55 to 69 with myelodysplastic syndrome. Some clones in this sample may be carry-over from other donors' samples. The receptor chain draws on TRBV7-2 and TRBJ2-7; TRBD2 aligns with 14 central bases. Sequences were derived from peripheral blood mononuclear cells, sampled before stem cell transplant. For the CDR3, the sequence is CASSLKPGTSGGPSYEQYF. The DNA reads TGTGCCAGCAGCTTAAAACCCGGGACTAGCGGGGGTCCCTCCTACGAGCAGTACTTC.